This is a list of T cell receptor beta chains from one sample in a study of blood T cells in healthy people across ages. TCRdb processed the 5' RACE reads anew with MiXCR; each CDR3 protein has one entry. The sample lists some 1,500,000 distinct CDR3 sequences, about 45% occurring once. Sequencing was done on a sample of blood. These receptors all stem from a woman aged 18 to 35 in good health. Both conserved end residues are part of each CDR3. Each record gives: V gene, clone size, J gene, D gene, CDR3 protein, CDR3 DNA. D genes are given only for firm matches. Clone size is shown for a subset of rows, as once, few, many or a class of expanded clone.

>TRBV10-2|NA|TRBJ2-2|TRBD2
CASSEVAGDTGELFF
TGCGCCAGCAGTGAGGTAGCGGGAGACACCGGGGAGCTGTTTTTT
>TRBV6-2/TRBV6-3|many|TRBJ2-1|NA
CASSYRTYNEQFF
TGTGCCAGCAGTTACAGAACCTACAATGAGCAGTTCTTC
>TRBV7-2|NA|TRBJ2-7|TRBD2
CASSLAGLASSYNEQYF
TGTGCCAGCAGCTTAGCCGGACTAGCGAGCTCCTACAATGAGCAGTACTTC
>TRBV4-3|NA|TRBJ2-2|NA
CASSLSQVTGELFF
TGCGCCAGCAGCCTTAGCCAGGTCACCGGGGAGCTGTTTTTT
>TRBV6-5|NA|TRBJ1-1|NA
CASGRSEAFF
TGTGCCAGCGGGCGCTCTGAAGCTTTCTTT
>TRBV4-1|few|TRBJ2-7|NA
CASSLSPTVLTYEQYF
TGCGCCAGCAGCCTATCACCGACAGTGCTTACCTACGAGCAGTACTTC
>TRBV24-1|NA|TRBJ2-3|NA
CATSDPPTSTDTQYF
TGTGCCACCAGTGATCCCCCGACTTCCACAGATACGCAGTATTTT
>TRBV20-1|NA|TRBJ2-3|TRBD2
CSTNLGGLATDTQYF
TGCAGTACCAACTTAGGGGGACTAGCAACAGATACGCAGTATTTT
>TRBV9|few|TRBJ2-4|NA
CASSVEGSAKNIQYF
TGTGCCAGCAGCGTAGAAGGGTCAGCCAAAAACATTCAGTACTTC
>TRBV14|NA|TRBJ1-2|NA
CASSPGAGANYGYTF
TGTGCCAGCAGCCCAGGGGCTGGAGCTAACTATGGCTACACCTTC
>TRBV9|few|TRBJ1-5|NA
CASSVSGEAQPQHF
TGTGCCAGCAGCGTATCGGGGGAGGCTCAGCCCCAGCATTTT
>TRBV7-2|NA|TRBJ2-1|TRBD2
CASSPWGSGEFWGNEQFF
TGTGCCAGCAGCCCCTGGGGTAGCGGGGAGTTCTGGGGCAATGAGCAGTTCTTC
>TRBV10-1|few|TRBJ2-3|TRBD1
CASTDRVSDTQYF
TGCGCCAGCACCGACAGGGTGTCAGATACGCAGTATTTT
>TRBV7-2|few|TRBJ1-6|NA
CASSFKPGRPNSPLHF
TGTGCCAGCAGCTTTAAACCGGGACGGCCTAATTCACCCCTCCACTTT
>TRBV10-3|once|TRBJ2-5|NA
CAIMDREHTEQYF
TGTGCCATCATGGATAGGGAACACACTGAGCAGTACTTC
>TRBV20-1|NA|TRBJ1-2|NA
CSARKGIYGYTF
TGCAGTGCTAGAAAGGGGATCTATGGCTACACCTTC
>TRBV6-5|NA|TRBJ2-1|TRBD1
CASSYSGQGASSNEQFF
TGTGCCAGCAGTTATTCGGGACAGGGGGCCTCAAGCAATGAGCAGTTCTTC
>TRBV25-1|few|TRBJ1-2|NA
CASSRTGSPYGYTF
TGTGCCAGCAGCCGTACAGGGTCCCCTTATGGCTACACCTTC
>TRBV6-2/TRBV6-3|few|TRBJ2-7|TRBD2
CASSYIGTSGAYEQYF
TGTGCCAGCAGTTACATCGGGACTAGCGGAGCCTACGAGCAGTACTTC
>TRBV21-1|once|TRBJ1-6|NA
CATSLGWDSPLHF
TGTGCCACCTCCTTGGGTTGGGATTCACCCCTCCACTTT
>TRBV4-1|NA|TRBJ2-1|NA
CASSHEMGRPYNEQFF
TGCGCCAGCAGCCACGAGATGGGGCGGCCCTACAATGAGCAGTTCTTC
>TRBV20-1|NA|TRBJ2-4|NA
CSARISGKAKNILYF
TGCAGTGCTAGAATTTCGGGGAAAGCCAAAAACATTCTGTACTTC
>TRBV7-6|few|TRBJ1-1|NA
CASSLAIGHANTEAFF
TGTGCCAGCAGCTTAGCAATTGGACATGCGAACACTGAAGCTTTCTTT
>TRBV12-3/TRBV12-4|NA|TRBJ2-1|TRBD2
CASSPFGAGGPGNEQFF
TGTGCCAGCAGCCCTTTCGGGGCGGGAGGGCCGGGCAATGAGCAGTTCTTC
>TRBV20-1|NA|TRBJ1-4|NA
CSARELGGGEKLFF
TGCAGTGCTAGAGAACTGGGGGGAGGGGAAAAACTGTTTTTT
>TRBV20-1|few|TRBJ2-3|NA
CSASRDPVGDTQYF
TGCAGTGCTAGTCGGGACCCGGTGGGAGATACGCAGTATTTT